This T cell receptor (beta chain) is from a study of naive and memory T cell subsets. Broader study findings: The power law exponent of TCR abundance differed between naive and memory cells.

Two oligonucleotides, mixed equimolar, formed the beta constant-region primer covering TRBC1 and TRBC2. Ligated cDNA was amplified by four rounds of PCR with nested alpha and beta constant-region primers and SP2. Each CDR3 protein is one row after TCRdb ran MiXCR on the UMI-ligation and nested PCR reads. The repertoire has about 85,000 distinct CDR3 sequences, about an eighth of them found once; the top ten carry 0.75% to 1%. This clonotype has only a few counts. Its antigen is undetermined. V gave up 2 bases and J gave up 1 base, with 12 bases separating them. The CDR3 totals 16 residues. The germline CDR1 and CDR2 sequences are SGDLS and YYNGEE.

The J gene is TRBJ1-4, the V gene TRBV9; unclear D gene. The origin of this receptor is a human donor in good health. What was sequenced was central memory CD4+ T cells from blood. CDR3: CASSVRAGETNEKLFF. CDR3 sequence (DNA): TGTGCCAGCAGCGTCCGGGCCGGGGAAACTAATGAAAAACTGTTTTTT.